The rows below give T cell receptor beta chains drawn from one sample of a study of blood T cell repertoires in COVID-19. The data were produced by immunoSEQ multiplex PCR, yet TCRdb's version contains in-frame clones alone and is incomplete. The sample lists around 300,000 clones; approximately 91% were seen once. The sample consisted of peripheral blood. Receptor source: a woman aged 40 to 50 who had recovered from COVID-19. Each CDR3 is given with its conserved first and last residue. Each record gives: CDR3 length, V gene, clone size, J gene, CDR3 protein. Size is omitted from some rows. Given values are once, few, many or a class for expanded clones.

15	TRBV20-1	few	TRBJ2-1	CSASARDSYGNEQFF
16	TRBV5-1	-	TRBJ1-6	CASSLGGGTGNSPLHF
17	TRBV6-6	-	TRBJ1-1	CASSPPGTGLIGTEAFF
17	TRBV4-1	-	TRBJ2-5	CASSQTTGTGGPETQYF
17	TRBV7-2	-	TRBJ2-3	CASSLGSSGSGTDTQYF
14	TRBV28	-	TRBJ2-7	CASSLPAGRGEQYF
17	TRBV28	-	TRBJ2-1	CASSSAGAGGNYNEQFF
17	TRBV4-2	-	TRBJ2-1	CASSQGPQGGVNNEQFF
13	TRBV2	few	TRBJ1-4	CASHRDSHEKLFF
19	TRBV14	-	TRBJ2-6	CASSQIAGVGIGGANVLTF
12	TRBV30	-	TRBJ2-1	CAWSPQGNEQFF
15	TRBV11-3	-	TRBJ2-2	CASSFGTDPSGELFF
14	TRBV4-2	-	TRBJ1-4	CASSQGTGVEKLFF